This T cell receptor beta chain was documented in a study of T cell responses to AZD1222 COVID-19 vaccine. General study results and limits: Regions 160-218 and 743-854 held dominance among vaccine-associated CD4 TCRs, which spanned spike.

V was pared by 5 bases and J by 1 base, with 5 bases between. This CDR3 contains 12 residues. Germline CDR1 and CDR2: SEHNR and FQNEAQ (reference sequence). TCRdb keeps only in-frame clones here, not all; method: immunoSEQ multiplex PCR. The sample consists of fewer than 150,000 clones, around 93% of them appearing once. To note about this clone: Its antigen is not identified.

V is TRBV7-9 and J is TRBJ1-1, with unresolved D. The specimen comprised peripheral blood, sampled 28 days after the second AZD1222 dose. The source of this sequence is an adult who received the AZD1222 COVID-19 vaccine. The CDR3 here is CASSRGNTEAFF. The CDR3, as DNA: TGTGCCAGCAGCCGGGGGAACACTGAAGCTTTCTTT.